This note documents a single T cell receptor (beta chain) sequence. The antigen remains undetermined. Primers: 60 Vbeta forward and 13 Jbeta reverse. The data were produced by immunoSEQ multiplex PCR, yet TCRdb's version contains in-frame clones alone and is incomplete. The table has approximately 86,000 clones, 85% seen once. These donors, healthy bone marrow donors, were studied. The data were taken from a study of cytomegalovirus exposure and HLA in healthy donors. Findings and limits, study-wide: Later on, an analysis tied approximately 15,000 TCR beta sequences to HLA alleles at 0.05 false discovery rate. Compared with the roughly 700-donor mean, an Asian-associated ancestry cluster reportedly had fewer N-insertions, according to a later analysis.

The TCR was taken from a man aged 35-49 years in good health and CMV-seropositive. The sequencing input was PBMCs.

CDR3 DNA: TGTGCCAGCAGCCACGCAACTAGCGGGGGGGCCAATGAGCAGTTCTTC. Its protein product is CASSHATSGGANEQFF. The V and J genes are TRBV4-2 and TRBJ2-1, with TRBD2 matching over 13 bases. CDR3 length: 16 amino acids. Germline V CDR1 and CDR2: LGHNA, YNFKEQ. The J segment lost 6 bases and the V segment lost 3 bases, leaving 5 bases of the junction unmatched.